The entry below describes one T cell receptor (beta chain). Its antigen is unidentified. Buffy coats from healthy blood donors served as controls. Germline V lookup: CDR1 MNHEY, CDR2 SMNVEV (reference sequence). CDR3 size: 17 residues. V was clipped by 0 bases and J by 5 bases, with 19 bases between them. TCRdb keeps only in-frame clones here, not all; method: immunoSEQ multiplex PCR. The profile covers 20,000 to 25,000 clones, with more than 75% appearing a single time and roughly 8.6% taken by the ten largest. These data belong to a study of STAT5B mutations in CD4+ large granular lymphocyte leukemia. Overall study findings and caveats: CD4-sorted patient repertoires seemed more clonal than healthy CD4+ repertoires. Compared with healthy controls (2/35), patient top clones favored TRBV06 (8/27). Main leukemic clonotypes were patient-specific, but more than 20% appeared at low frequency elsewhere.

The origin of this receptor is a human donor in good health. The sample consisted of CD4+ T cells from blood buffy coats. V and J are TRBV27 and TRBJ1-2; maybe TRBD1 (5 bases). CDR3 DNA sequence: TGTGCCAGCAGTTTATCGGGGGTTTCAGGCCGTAAATATGGCTACACCTTC. Its protein is CASSLSGVSGRKYGYTF.